This is a list of T cell receptor beta chains from one sample in a study of blood T cell repertoires in COVID-19. Clones were sequenced by immunoSEQ multiplex PCR, and TCRdb holds only the in-frame ones, with some missing. This sample has over 200,000 clones; 90% occur once, and the top ten carry about 15%. Input material: PBMCs or T cells enriched from blood (not recorded which). The source is a man aged 25 to 40 who had been exposed to COVID-19. The CDR3 runs from the conserved cysteine through the conserved F or W. A D gene is named only where the DNA matches it firmly. For some rows the clone size is stated as once, few or many, or as a class when expanded; others skip it.

TRBV10-2	NA	TRBD1	15	TRBJ1-1	CASSESGQGFTEAFF	TGCGCCAGCAGTGAGTCGGGACAGGGATTCACTGAAGCTTTCTTT
TRBV12-5	NA	NA	15	TRBJ1-1	CASGLAQGVGTEAFF	TGTGCTAGTGGTTTGGCTCAAGGGGTGGGCACTGAAGCTTTCTTT
TRBV12-5	NA	TRBD1	13	TRBJ1-2	CASGALLQGSYTF	TGTGCTAGTGGTGCCCTCCTACAGGGGAGCTACACCTTC
TRBV6-5	once	NA	15	TRBJ1-5	CASRAGVFSNQPQHF	TGTGCCAGCAGGGCAGGGGTTTTTAGCAATCAGCCCCAGCATTTT
TRBV7-8	NA	NA	20	TRBJ1-2	CASSHGSQRLNTGRHYGYTF	TGTGCCAGCAGCCACGGGTCCCAACGATTAAATACAGGGAGACACTATGGCTACACCTTC
TRBV9	few	TRBD2	15	TRBJ2-7	CASSSSGVLSYEQYF	TGTGCCAGCAGCTCTAGCGGGGTCCTTTCCTACGAGCAGTACTTC
TRBV3-1/TRBV3-2	NA	TRBD2	15	TRBJ2-3	CASSLGLAGTDTQYF	TGTGCCAGCAGCCTCGGACTAGCGGGTACAGATACGCAGTATTTT
TRBV20-1	NA	TRBD1	11	TRBJ2-7	CSAGQVHEQYF	TGCAGTGCGGGACAGGTCCACGAGCAGTACTTC
TRBV2	NA	NA	14	TRBJ1-5	CASSEVPGYQPQHF	TGTGCCAGCAGTGAAGTGCCAGGCTATCAGCCCCAGCATTTT
TRBV5-1	NA	NA	16	TRBJ2-3	CASSFRGKTSTDTQYF	TGCGCCAGCAGCTTTAGGGGGAAGACTAGCACAGATACGCAGTATTTT
TRBV7-8	NA	NA	16	TRBJ1-4	CASSSKIGRAGEKLFF	TGTGCCAGCAGCTCTAAAATAGGGAGGGCCGGGGAAAAACTGTTTTTT
TRBV10-2	once	TRBD2	14	TRBJ2-7	CASSQTSASYEQYF	TGCGCCAGCAGCCAGACTAGCGCGTCCTACGAGCAGTACTTC
TRBV6-5	NA	TRBD1	15	TRBJ2-1	CASGSHRTGDIEQFF	TGTGCCAGTGGGTCACACAGGACAGGGGATATTGAGCAGTTCTTC
TRBV19	NA	NA	15	TRBJ2-2	CASSIRTDFTGELFF	TGTGCCAGTAGTATAAGGACTGACTTCACCGGGGAGCTGTTTTTT
TRBV4-1	NA	TRBD1	15	TRBJ1-1	CASSQDSGGKTEAFF	TGCGCCAGCAGCCAAGATTCAGGGGGCAAGACTGAAGCTTTCTTT
TRBV20-1	NA	NA	16	TRBJ1-6	CSASQGASSYNSPLHF	TGCAGTGCCAGTCAAGGGGCGAGCTCCTATAATTCACCCCTCCACTTT
TRBV2	NA	TRBD2	15	TRBJ2-1	CVQGLAGGAYNEQFF	TGTGTTCAGGGACTAGCGGGGGGTGCCTACAATGAGCAGTTCTTC